This T cell receptor (beta chain) was observed in a study of post-analysis software for immune sequencing data. Findings and caveats of the study: TRBV5-6, TRBV5-1 and TRBV20-1 belonged to a set of roughly five TRBV segments that were more frequent in patients than controls.

This clonotype was counted between two and nine times. Its antigen is not known. The trim removed 8 bases at V and 5 bases at J, leaving 11 bases unmatched. This CDR3 region has 14 residues. CDR1 and CDR2 from the germline V gene are MNHNY and SVGAGI (reference sequence). Prepared TCR beta cDNA libraries contained unique molecular identifiers. One entry per CDR3 protein results from TCRdb running MiXCR on the PCR reads. The sample has about 400,000 distinct CDR3 sequences; roughly 38% are singletons. The receptor comes from a girl aged 5-17 years with multiple sclerosis. The material sequenced was blood. The J gene is TRBJ2-5, the V gene TRBV6-6; 7 positions match TRBD2. CDR3 loop: CASQYSGARETQYF. For the CDR3, the DNA is TGTGCCAGCCAATACAGCGGGGCCAGGGAGACCCAGTACTTC.